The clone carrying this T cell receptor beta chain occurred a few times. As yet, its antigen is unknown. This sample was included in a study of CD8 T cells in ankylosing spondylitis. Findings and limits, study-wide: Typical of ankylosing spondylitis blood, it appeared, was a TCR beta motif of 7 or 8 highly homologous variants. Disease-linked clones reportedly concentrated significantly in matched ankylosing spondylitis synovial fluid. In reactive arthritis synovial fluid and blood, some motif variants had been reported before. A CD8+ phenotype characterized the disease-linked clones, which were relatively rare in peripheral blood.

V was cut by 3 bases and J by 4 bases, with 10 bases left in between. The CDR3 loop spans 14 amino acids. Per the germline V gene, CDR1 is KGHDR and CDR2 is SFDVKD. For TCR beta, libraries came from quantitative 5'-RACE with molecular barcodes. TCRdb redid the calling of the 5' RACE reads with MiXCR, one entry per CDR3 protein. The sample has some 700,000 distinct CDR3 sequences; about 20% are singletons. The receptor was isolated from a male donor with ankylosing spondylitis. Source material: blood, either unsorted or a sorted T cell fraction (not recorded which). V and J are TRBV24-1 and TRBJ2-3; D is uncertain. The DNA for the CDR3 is TGTGCCACCAGTGATCGAGCCGCCCCAGATACGCAGTATTTT. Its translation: CATSDRAAPDTQYF.